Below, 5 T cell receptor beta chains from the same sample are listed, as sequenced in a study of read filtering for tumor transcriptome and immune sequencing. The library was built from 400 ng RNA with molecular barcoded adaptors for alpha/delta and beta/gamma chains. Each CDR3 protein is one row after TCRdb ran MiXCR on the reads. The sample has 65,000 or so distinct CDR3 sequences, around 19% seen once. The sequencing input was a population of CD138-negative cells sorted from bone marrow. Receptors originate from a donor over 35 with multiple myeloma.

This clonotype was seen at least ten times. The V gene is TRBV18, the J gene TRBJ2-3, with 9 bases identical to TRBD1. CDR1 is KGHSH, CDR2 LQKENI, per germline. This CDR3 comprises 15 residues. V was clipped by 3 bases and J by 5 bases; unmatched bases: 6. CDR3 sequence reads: CASSPGQGAGDTQYF. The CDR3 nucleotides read TGTGCCAGCTCACCGGGACAGGGCGCGGGAGATACGCAGTATTTT.

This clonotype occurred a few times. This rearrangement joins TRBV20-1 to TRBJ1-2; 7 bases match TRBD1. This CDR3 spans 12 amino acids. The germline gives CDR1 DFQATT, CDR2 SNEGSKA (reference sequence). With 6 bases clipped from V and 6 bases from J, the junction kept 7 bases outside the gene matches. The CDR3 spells CSAGTVRNGYTF. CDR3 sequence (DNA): TGCAGTGCGGGGACAGTCAGGAATGGCTACACCTTC.

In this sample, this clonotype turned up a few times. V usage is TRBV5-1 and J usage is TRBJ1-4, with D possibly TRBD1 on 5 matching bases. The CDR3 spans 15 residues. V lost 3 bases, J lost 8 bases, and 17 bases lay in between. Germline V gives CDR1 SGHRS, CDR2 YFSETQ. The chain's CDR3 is CASSSEAGRTEKLFF. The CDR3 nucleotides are TGCGCCAGCAGCTCCGAGGCGGGGCGGACGGAAAAACTGTTTTTT.

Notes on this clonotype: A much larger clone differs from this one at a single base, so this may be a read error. The CDR3 bases are TGTGCCAGCAGCGTGGGGGGCAGGGGCGGAAAGGAAGCTTTCTTT. Amino acid sequence: CASSVGGRGGKEAFF. The chain employs TRBV9 and TRBJ1-1, with D maybe TRBD1 (6 bases). The germline CDR1 and CDR2 sequences are SGDLS and YYNGEE. The CDR3 contains 15 residues. The V end lost 2 bases, the J end lost 8 bases, and 19 bases lay between the germline ends.

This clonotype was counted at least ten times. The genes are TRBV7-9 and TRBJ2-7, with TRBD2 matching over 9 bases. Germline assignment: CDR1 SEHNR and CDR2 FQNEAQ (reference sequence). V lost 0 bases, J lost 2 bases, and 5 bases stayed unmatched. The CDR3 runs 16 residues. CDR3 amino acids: CASSLAASGNPYEQYF. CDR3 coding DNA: TGTGCCAGCAGCTTAGCGGCTAGCGGGAATCCCTACGAGCAGTACTTC.